The next 10 T cell receptor beta chains were all read from a single sample in a study of T cells in Graves' hyperthyroidism and ophthalmopathy. The source material, RNA transcripts, was used to amplify TCR beta CDR3 regions. First-round RT-PCR of the TCR CDR3 relied on the HTBI primer set. Via MiXCR, TCRdb re-called the multiplex PCR reads, giving one row per CDR3 protein. The top ten clones hold about 35% of a sample with 250,000 to 300,000 distinct CDR3 sequences, roughly a fifth of them seen once. Sequencing was carried out using blood. The receptors stem from a man in his fifties or sixties with Graves' ophthalmopathy.

V is TRBV6-5 and J is TRBJ1-6; D is unclear. The germline gives CDR1 MNHEY, CDR2 SVGAGI. The ends were cut back, 4 bases at V and 8 bases at J, with 9 bases in the middle. This CDR3 has 13 amino acids. CDR3 in amino acids: CASSWASYSPLHF. In nucleotides, the CDR3 is TGTGCCAGCAGTTGGGCAAGTTATTCACCCCTCCACTTT.

The genes are TRBV2 and TRBJ2-1; 16 nucleotides align to TRBD2. The CDR3 loop spans 18 amino acids. The germline V gene encodes CDR1 SNHLY and CDR2 FYNNEI. After removal of 9 bases from V and 0 bases from J, the junction contained 8 bases not matched to a gene. CDR3 nucleotides: TGTGCCAGGACGGGACTAGCGGGAGGGCGGAGCTCCTACAATGAGCAGTTCTTC. Protein sequence: CARTGLAGGRSSYNEQFF.

This clonotype appeared many times. The gene calls are TRBV30 and TRBJ1-1; perhaps TRBD1 as D (6 bases). Germline V gene lookup returns CDR1 GTSNPN and CDR2 SVGIG (reference sequence). V was cut by 1 base and J by 0 bases, with 15 bases left in between. The CDR3 is 16 amino acids. This CDR3 reads CAWSAWGARMNTEAFF. The CDR3 DNA sequence: TGTGCCTGGAGTGCGTGGGGGGCCCGGATGAACACTGAAGCTTTCTTT. The full variable domain, completed using reference TRBV30 and TRBJ1-1, is SQTIHQWPATLVQPVGSPLSLECTVEGTSNPNLYWYRQAAGRGLQLLFYSVGIGQISSEVPQNLSASRPQDRQFILSSKKLLLSDSGFYLCAWSAWGARMNTEAFFGQGTRLTVV.

The rearrangement links TRBV20-1 to TRBJ2-2, with 10 bases lining up with TRBD2. The CDR3 extends over 17 amino acids. Germline assignment: CDR1 DFQATT and CDR2 SNEGSKA (reference sequence). Losses at the gene ends were 2 bases for V and 1 base for J; bases not matched to a gene: 7. CDR3 in DNA: TGCAGTGCTAGAAGCCCTAGCGGGAGAGGGAACACCGGGGAGCTGTTTTTT. Its protein product is CSARSPSGRGNTGELFF.

Only a few counts were recorded for this clonotype. The chain couples TRBV6-5 to TRBJ2-5; TRBD2 matches 13 bases. Germline lookup yields CDR1 MNHEY and CDR2 SVGAGI. CDR3 length: 15 residues. With V trimmed by 2 bases and J by 3 bases, 0 bases remained unmatched. The chain's CDR3 is CASSYGLAGEETQYF. The CDR3, as DNA: TGTGCCAGCAGTTACGGACTAGCGGGAGAAGAGACCCAGTACTTC.

Ten or more counts support this clonotype. The V call is TRBV27, the J call TRBJ2-1, with 16 bases matching TRBD2. V was pared by 3 bases and J by 6 bases, with 11 bases of the junction left unmatched. CDR1 is MNHEY and CDR2 is SMNVEV in the germline V gene (reference sequence). The CDR3 sequence is 19 residues long. This CDR3 is CASSLTVPGLAGGRNEQFF. In DNA, the CDR3 is TGTGCCAGCAGTTTGACAGTCCCGGGACTAGCGGGAGGGCGCAATGAGCAGTTCTTC.

This clonotype showed up many times. The chain is built from TRBV28 and TRBJ2-7, with D possibly matching TRBD1 (6 bases). The CDR3 totals 13 residues. Germline V gene sequence: CDR1 MDHEN, CDR2 SYDVKM. V was clipped by 4 bases and J by 6 bases, with 13 bases between them. The CDR3 protein is CASSSGRGIEQYF. CDR3 in DNA: TGTGCCAGCAGTTCGGGAAGGGGGATCGAGCAGTACTTC.

This clonotype occurred many times. The chain links TRBV6-1 to TRBJ2-1, with D unresolved. CDR1 is MNHNS and CDR2 is SASEGT in the germline V gene. The ends were cut back, 5 bases at V and 5 bases at J, with 7 bases in the middle. This CDR3 spans 12 amino acids. CDR3 nucleotides: TGTGCCAGCAGTATTTCGAACAATGAGCAGTTCTTC. Residues: CASSISNNEQFF.

In this sample, this clonotype turned up once. The rearrangement uses TRBV29-1 and TRBJ2-5; 8 positions agree with TRBD2. This CDR3 has 14 residues. V lost 4 bases, J lost 7 bases, and 11 bases stayed unmatched. Germline CDR1 is SQVTM and CDR2 is ANQGSEA. The CDR3 nucleotides read TGCAGCGTTGGCTTAAGCGGGAGTCACCGGACCCAGTACTTC. This translates into CSVGLSGSHRTQYF.

A few counts support this clonotype. The J gene is TRBJ2-7, the V gene TRBV5-6; perhaps TRBD2 as D (5 bases). Trimming took off 2 bases at V and 3 bases at J, with 12 bases between the two ends. This CDR3 comprises 14 residues. In germline, CDR1 is SGHDT, CDR2 YYEEEE. This CDR3 reads CASSFRGILYEQYF. The CDR3, as DNA: TGTGCCAGCAGCTTCCGAGGGATACTCTACGAGCAGTACTTC.